This TCR beta chain was retrieved from a study of T-cell memory formation after mild COVID-19. In the study overall: Clusters of TCRs were largely donor specific. The study, taken as a whole, reports: Some clones that responded turned up in pre-infection memory, which suggests that cross-reactive memory joined in.

One entry per CDR3 protein, called by TCRdb with MiXCR from the 5' RACE reads. The data hold about 540,000 distinct CDR3 sequences, with roughly 22% observed a single time. On this clonotype itself: Its antigen is not known.

Germline CDR1 SQVTM, CDR2 ANQGSEA. Trimming took off 4 bases at V and 4 bases at J, with 14 bases between the two ends. The CDR3 extends over 13 amino acids. The sequence derives from an adult woman who had mild COVID-19 (a few samples of this study predate the infection). Cell type and time point are not known. The specimen sequenced was PBMCs or a T cell subset sorted from them (not recorded which). The chain is built from TRBV29-1 and TRBJ2-7, with D perhaps matching TRBD1 (6 bases). CDR3 DNA sequence: TGCAGCGTTGTGAGGACAGCTAGTTACGAGCAGTACTTC. Amino acid sequence: CSVVRTASYEQYF.